This T cell receptor beta chain originates from a study of T cell changes during pregnancy in multiple sclerosis. CDR1 MDHEN and CDR2 SYDVKM come from the germline V gene. The V gene end was trimmed by 7 bases and the J gene end by 0 bases; junction bases not matched to a gene: 6. This CDR3 is built from 15 residues. This clone was picked up one time. Assay: immunoSEQ multiplex PCR; the TCRdb copy retains only in-frame clones and omits some. The table records tens of thousands of clones, approximately 88% of them present only once. The TCR sequence derives from a female donor with multiple sclerosis, enrolled in a pregnancy study. The sequencing used CD4+ T cells from peripheral blood mononuclear cells, collected in the first trimester of pregnancy. The chain is built from TRBV28 and TRBJ1-1, with 9 bases aligning to TRBD1. The CDR3, as DNA: TGTGCCAGCACCCGGACAGGGGAAATGAACACTGAAGCTTTCTTT. Its protein is CASTRTGEMNTEAFF.